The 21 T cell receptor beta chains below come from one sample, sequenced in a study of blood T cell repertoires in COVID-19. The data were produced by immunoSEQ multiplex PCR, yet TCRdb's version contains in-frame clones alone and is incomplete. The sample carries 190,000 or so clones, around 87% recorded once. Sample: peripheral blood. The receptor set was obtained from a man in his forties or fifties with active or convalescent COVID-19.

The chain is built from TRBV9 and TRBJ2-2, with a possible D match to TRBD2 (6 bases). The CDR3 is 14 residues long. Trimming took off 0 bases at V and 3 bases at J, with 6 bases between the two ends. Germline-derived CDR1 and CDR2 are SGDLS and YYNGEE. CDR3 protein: CASSVGGDTGELFF. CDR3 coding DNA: TGTGCCAGCAGCGTAGGGGGGGACACCGGGGAGCTGTTTTTT.

CDR3 nucleotides: TGTGCCAGTAGTACCCGGGGGGGGGCCGGGGCCAACGTCCTGACTTTC. This sequence encodes CASSTRGGAGANVLTF. The chain links TRBV19 to TRBJ2-6, with 8 bases aligning to TRBD2. V was pared by 4 bases and J by 4 bases, with 6 bases of the junction left unmatched. The CDR3 totals 16 residues. Per germline, CDR1 LNHDA and CDR2 SQIVND (reference sequence).

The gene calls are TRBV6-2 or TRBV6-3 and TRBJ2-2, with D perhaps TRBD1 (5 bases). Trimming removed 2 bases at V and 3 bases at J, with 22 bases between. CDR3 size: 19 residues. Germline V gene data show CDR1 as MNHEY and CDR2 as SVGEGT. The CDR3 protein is CASSYGVEGAFRDTGELFF. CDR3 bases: TGTGCCAGCAGTTACGGGGTGGAAGGGGCGTTCCGGGACACCGGGGAGCTGTTTTTT.

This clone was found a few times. This CDR3 reads CASSFRDWGHGYTF. The CDR3 DNA follows: TGTGCCAGCAGTTTTCGGGACTGGGGCCACGGCTACACCTTC. The chain recombines TRBV7-8 with TRBJ1-2; D possibly corresponds to TRBD1 (5 bases). V was clipped by 6 bases and J by 8 bases, with 19 bases between them. This CDR3 region has 14 residues. Germline CDR1 is SGHVS and CDR2 is FQNEAQ. Using reference TRBV7-8 and TRBJ1-2 for the parts outside the CDR3, the full variable domain is GAGVSQSPRYKVAKRGQDVALRCDPISGHVSLFWYQQALGQGPEFLTYFQNEAQLDKSGLPSDRFFAERPEGSVSTLKIQRTQQEDSAVYLCASSFRDWGHGYTFGSGTRLTVV.

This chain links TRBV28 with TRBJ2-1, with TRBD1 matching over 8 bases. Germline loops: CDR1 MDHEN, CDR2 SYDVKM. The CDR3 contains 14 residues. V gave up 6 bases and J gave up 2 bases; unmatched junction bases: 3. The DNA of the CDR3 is TGTGCCAGCAGAGCACAGGGGGCCTACAATGAGCAGTTCTTC. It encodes CASRAQGAYNEQFF. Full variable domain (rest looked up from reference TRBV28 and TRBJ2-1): DVKVTQSSRYLVKRTGEKVFLECVQDMDHENMFWYRQDPGLGLRLIYFSYDVKMKEKGDIPEGYSVSREKKERFSLILESASTNQTSMYLCASRAQGAYNEQFFGPGTRLTVL.

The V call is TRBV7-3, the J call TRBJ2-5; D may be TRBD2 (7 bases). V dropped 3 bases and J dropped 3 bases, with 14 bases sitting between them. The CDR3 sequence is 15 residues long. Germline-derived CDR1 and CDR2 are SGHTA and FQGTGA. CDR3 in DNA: TGTGCCAGCAGCTTCTCTGGCGGGGGCAAAGAGACCCAGTACTTC. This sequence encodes CASSFSGGGKETQYF.

The DNA of the CDR3 is TGTGCCAGCAGCCCGGGACAGGGGCTCCACTATGGCTACACCTTC. It codes for CASSPGQGLHYGYTF. The chain carries TRBV5-4 and TRBJ1-2, with 10 bases that match TRBD1. The length of the CDR3 is 15 residues. V shed 4 bases, J shed 3 bases, and the junction held 6 bases outside the gene matches. Germline CDR1 reads SGHNT; CDR2 reads YYREEE (reference sequence).

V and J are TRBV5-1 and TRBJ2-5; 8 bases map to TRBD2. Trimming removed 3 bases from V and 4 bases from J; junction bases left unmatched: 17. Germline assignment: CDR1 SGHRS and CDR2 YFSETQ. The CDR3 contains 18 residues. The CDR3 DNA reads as TGCGCCAGCAGCTCCCGTGGGCTGCGCGGGGGGAGGTTAGAGACCCAGTACTTC. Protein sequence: CASSSRGLRGGRLETQYF.

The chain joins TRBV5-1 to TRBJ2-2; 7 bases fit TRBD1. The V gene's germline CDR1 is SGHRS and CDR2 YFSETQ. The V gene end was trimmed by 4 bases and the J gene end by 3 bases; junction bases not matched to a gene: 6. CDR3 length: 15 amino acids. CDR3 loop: CASSPGTVDTGELFF. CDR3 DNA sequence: TGCGCCAGCAGCCCCGGGACAGTGGACACCGGGGAGCTGTTTTTT.

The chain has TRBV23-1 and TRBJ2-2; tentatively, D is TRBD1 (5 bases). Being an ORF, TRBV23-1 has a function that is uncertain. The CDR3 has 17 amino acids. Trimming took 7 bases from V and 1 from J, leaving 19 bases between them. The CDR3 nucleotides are TGCGCCAGCACCCCCAGGGCCTCGGTTCGGAACACCGGGGAGCTGTTTTTT. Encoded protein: CASTPRASVRNTGELFF.

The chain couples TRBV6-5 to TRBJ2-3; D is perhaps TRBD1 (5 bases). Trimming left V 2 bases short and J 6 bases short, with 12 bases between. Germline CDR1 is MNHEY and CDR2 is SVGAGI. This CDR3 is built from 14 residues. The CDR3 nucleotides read TGTGCCAGCAGTTACGGCAGGGCAGAGGATACGCAGTATTTT. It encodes CASSYGRAEDTQYF.

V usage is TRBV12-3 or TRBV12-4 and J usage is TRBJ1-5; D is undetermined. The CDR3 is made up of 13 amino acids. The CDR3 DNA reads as TGTGCGAGCGTACGGGGTAGCAATCAGCCCCAGCATTTT. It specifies CASVRGSNQPQHF.

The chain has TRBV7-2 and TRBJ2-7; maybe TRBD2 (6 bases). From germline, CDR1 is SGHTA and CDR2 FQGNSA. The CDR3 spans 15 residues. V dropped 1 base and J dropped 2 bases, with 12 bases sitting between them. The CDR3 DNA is TGTGCCAGCAGCTTAGAATCCAGCGGGCCCTACGAGCAGTACTTC. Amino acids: CASSLESSGPYEQYF.

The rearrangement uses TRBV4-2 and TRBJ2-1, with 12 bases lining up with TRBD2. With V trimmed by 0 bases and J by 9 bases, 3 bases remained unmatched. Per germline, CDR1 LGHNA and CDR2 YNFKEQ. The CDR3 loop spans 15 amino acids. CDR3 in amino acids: CASSQDLAGGREQFF. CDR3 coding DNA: TGTGCCAGCAGCCAAGATCTAGCGGGGGGGCGTGAGCAGTTCTTC.

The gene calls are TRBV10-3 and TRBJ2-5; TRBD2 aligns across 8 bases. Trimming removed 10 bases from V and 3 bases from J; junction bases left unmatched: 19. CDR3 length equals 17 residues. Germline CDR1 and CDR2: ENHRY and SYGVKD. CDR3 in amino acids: CATRSGLGGAVKETQYF. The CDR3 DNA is TGTGCCACCAGGAGTGGGCTCGGGGGGGCAGTCAAAGAGACCCAGTACTTC.

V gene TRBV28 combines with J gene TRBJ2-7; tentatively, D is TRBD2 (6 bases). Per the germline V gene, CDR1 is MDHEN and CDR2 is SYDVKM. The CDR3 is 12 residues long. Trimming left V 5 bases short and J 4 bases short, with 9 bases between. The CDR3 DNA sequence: TGTGCCAGCAGTCCGGAGGGTTACGAGCAGTACTTC. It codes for CASSPEGYEQYF.

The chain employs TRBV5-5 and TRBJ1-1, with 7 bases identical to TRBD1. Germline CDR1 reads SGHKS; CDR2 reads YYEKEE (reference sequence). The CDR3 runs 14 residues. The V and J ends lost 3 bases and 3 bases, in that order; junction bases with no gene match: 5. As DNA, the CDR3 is TGTGCCAGCAGCTCCTACAGGGGTGACACTGAAGCTTTCTTT. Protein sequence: CASSSYRGDTEAFF.

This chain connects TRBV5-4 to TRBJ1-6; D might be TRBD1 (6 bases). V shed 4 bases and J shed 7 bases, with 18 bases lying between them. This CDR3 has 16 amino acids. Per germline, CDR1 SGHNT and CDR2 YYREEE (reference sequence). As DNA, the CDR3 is TGTGCCAGCAGCCTGGAACAGGGTCTGAAAAATTCACCCCTCCACTTT. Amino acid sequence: CASSLEQGLKNSPLHF.

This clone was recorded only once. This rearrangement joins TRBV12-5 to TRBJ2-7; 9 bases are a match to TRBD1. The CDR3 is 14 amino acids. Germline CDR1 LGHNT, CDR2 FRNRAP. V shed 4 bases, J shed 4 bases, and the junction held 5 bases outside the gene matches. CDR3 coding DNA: TGTGCTAGTGGTTCCGGGACAGGGATGTACGAGCAGTACTTC. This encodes CASGSGTGMYEQYF.

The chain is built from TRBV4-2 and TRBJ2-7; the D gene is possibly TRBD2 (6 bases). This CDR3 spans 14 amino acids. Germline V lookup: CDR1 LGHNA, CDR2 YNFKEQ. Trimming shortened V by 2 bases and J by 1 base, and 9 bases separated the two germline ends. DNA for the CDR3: TGTGCCAGCAGCCAATCGGGACTTTCCTACGAGCAGTACTTC. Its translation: CASSQSGLSYEQYF.

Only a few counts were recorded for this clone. The CDR3 bases are TGTGCCAGCAGTGATACAGGGGACACTGAAGCTTTCTTT. Translated: CASSDTGDTEAFF. The chain combines TRBV2 with TRBJ1-1; 7 nucleotides line up with TRBD1. The CDR3 covers 13 residues. Germline V gene lookup returns CDR1 SNHLY and CDR2 FYNNEI. V lost 3 bases, J lost 3 bases, and 1 base stayed unmatched.